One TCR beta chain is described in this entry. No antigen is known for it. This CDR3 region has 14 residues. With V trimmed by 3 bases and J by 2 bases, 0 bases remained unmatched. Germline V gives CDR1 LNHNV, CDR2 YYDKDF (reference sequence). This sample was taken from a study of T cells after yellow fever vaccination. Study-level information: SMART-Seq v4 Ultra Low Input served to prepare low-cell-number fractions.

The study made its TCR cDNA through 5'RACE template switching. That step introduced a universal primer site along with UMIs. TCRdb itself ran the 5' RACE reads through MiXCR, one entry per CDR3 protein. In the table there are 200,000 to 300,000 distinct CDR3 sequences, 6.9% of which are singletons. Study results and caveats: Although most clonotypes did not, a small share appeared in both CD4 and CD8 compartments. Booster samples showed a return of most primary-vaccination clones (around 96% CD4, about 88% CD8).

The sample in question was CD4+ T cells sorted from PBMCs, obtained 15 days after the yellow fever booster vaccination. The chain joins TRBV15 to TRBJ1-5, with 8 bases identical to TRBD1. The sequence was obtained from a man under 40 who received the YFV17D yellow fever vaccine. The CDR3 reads CATSRDRGNQPQHF. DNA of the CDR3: TGTGCCACCAGCAGGGACAGGGGCAATCAGCCCCAGCATTTT.